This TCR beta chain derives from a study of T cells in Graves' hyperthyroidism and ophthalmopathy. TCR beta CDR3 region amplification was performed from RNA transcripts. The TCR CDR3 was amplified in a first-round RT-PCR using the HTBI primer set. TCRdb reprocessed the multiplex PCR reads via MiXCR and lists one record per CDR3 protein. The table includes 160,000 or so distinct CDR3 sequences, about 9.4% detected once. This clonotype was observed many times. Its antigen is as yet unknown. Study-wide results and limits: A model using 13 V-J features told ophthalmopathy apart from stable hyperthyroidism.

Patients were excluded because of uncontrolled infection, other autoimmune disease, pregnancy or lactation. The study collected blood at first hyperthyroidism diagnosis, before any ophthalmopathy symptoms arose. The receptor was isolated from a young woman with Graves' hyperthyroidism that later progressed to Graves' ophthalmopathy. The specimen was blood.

CDR3 nucleotides: TGTGCCAGCAGTCCCCCCGACAGGGCCCCCACCGGGGAGCTGTTTTTT. Its translation: CASSPPDRAPTGELFF. The chain employs TRBV25-1 and TRBJ2-2, with 7 bases identical to TRBD1. V lost 5 bases and J lost 4; bases outside the gene matches: 10. The CDR3 consists of 16 residues. Germline V gene data show CDR1 as MGHDK and CDR2 as SYGVNS.